Sequencing of this TCR beta chain was carried out in a study of blood T cell repertoires in COVID-19. Study details: PBMCs, B-cell-depleted T cells, or T cells provided the cDNA or gDNA that made up the material.

Original processing notes: The assay estimated nucleated cells by amplifying reference gene primers. Clones were sequenced by immunoSEQ multiplex PCR, and TCRdb holds only the in-frame ones, with some missing. Clone size and the V and J calls come from that table; the DNA yielded D and trimming. Found here are a few hundred thousand clones, 70% to 90% of them singletons; the top ten hold less than 3%. The V segment lost 3 bases and the J segment 0 bases; nucleotides outside the gene matches: 5. This CDR3 has 15 amino acids. The germline V gene has CDR1 MNHEY and CDR2 SMNVEV (reference sequence). The source is a woman aged 50 to 60 with acute or convalescent COVID-19. The chain recombines TRBV27 with TRBJ2-7; 7 bases line up with TRBD2. The sequenced sample consisted of peripheral blood. CDR3 DNA sequence: TGTGCCAGCAGTTTTGAGCGGGGAAACTCCTACGAGCAGTACTTC. Translation gives CASSFERGNSYEQYF.